The 3 T cell receptor beta chains below were found in one sample sequenced in a study of blood T cell repertoires in COVID-19. Some clones are missing from TCRdb's copy, which holds only in-frame ones; the method was immunoSEQ multiplex PCR. The sample lists 350,000 or so clones, about 83% occurring once. Source material: peripheral blood. The receptor set was obtained from a man aged 25 to 40 with active or convalescent COVID-19.

V and J are TRBV6-2 or TRBV6-3 and TRBJ2-5, with D possibly TRBD1 on 6 matching bases. The CDR3 runs 15 residues. Trimming shortened V by 2 bases and J by 1 base, and 11 bases separated the two germline ends. Germline V CDR1 and CDR2: MNHEY, SVGEGT. The CDR3 region is CASSYPGTTQETQYF. The DNA for the CDR3 is TGTGCCAGCAGTTACCCCGGGACAACCCAAGAGACCCAGTACTTC.

This clone was seen once. This sequence joins TRBV29-1 and TRBJ1-4, with no clear D. CDR1 SQVTM and CDR2 ANQGSEA come from the germline V gene. This CDR3 is built from 11 residues. The V and J ends lost 5 bases and 7 bases respectively, with 8 bases between them. The CDR3 DNA is TGCAGCGTTCGGGAGAGTGAAAAACTGTTTTTT. Amino acids: CSVRESEKLFF.

This clone was found a few times. The chain combines TRBV5-5 with TRBJ1-5; 8 positions agree with TRBD1. The CDR3 contains 14 residues. Unmatched junction bases numbered 10, after V lost 5 bases and J lost 9 bases. Germline assignment: CDR1 SGHKS and CDR2 YYEKEE (reference sequence). The CDR3 protein is CASSQGQGRLPQHF. The CDR3 DNA sequence: TGTGCCAGCAGTCAAGGACAGGGCCGGTTGCCCCAGCATTTT.